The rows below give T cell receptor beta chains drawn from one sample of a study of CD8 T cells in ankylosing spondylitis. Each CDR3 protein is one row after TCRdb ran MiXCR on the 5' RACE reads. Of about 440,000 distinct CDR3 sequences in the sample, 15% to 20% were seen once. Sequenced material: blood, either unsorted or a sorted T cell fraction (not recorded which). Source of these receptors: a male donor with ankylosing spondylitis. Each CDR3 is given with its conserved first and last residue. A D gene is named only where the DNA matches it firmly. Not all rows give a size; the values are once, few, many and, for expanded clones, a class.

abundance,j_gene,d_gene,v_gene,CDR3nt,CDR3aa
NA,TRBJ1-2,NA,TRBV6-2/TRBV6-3,TGTGCCAGCAGTTACGCGGGGTCGGCGGGCTACACCTTC,CASSYAGSAGYTF
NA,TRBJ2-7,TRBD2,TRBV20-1,TGCAGTGCCCAAGGACTAGCGGGAGGGTCTTACGAGCAGTACTTC,CSAQGLAGGSYEQYF
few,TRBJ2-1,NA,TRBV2,TGTGCCAGCAGTGAAGAAGCCTCATCCTACAATGAGCAGTTCTTC,CASSEEASSYNEQFF
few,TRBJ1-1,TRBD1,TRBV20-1,TGCAGTGCTAGAGATAGGGGGCAGGGGAGAATTGAAGCTTTCTTT,CSARDRGQGRIEAFF
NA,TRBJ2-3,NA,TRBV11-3,TGTGCCAGCAGCCCCAGGCCCCTAGCTACTGCAGATACGCAGTATTTT,CASSPRPLATADTQYF
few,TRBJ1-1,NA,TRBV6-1,TGTGCCACACACAGGAACACTGAAGCTTTCTTT,CATHRNTEAFF
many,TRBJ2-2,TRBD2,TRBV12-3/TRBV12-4,TGTGCCAGCAGTTTGGTAGCGGGAGTTAGCGGGGAGCTGTTTTTT,CASSLVAGVSGELFF
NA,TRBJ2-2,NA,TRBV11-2,TGTGCCAGCACGGGTCCCGGACAAGGAAACACCGGGGAGCTGTTTTTT,CASTGPGQGNTGELFF
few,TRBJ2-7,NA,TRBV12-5,TGTGCTAGTGGCCGTCTGCAAGTTTCGGGGAAATCCTACGAGCAGTACTTC,CASGRLQVSGKSYEQYF
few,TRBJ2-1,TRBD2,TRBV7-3,TGTGCCAGCAGCTTAGGACTAGCGGGGCTGAATGAGCAGTTCTTC,CASSLGLAGLNEQFF
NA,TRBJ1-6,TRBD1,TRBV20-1,TGCAGTGCTAGAGGCAAGACAGGGGGCAATTCACCCCTCCACTTT,CSARGKTGGNSPLHF
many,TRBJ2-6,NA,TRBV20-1,TGCAGTGCCCAATCGAGCTCTGGGGCCAACGTCCTGACTTTC,CSAQSSSGANVLTF
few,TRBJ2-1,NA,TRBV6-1,TGTGCCAGCAGTGACAGGGGTCCTCTCTACAATGAGCAGTTCTTC,CASSDRGPLYNEQFF
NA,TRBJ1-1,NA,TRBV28,TGTGCCAGCAGACCCCCAGACAGCATGAACACTGAAGCTTTCTTT,CASRPPDSMNTEAFF
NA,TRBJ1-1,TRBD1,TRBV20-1,TGCAGTGCTCCGCGCGCGACAGGGGGCGAAATTGAGGAAGCTTTCTTT,CSAPRATGGEIEEAFF
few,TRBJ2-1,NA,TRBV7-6,TGTGCCAGCAGCCCCCAAGAGCTCGTCGATGAGCAGTTCTTC,CASSPQELVDEQFF
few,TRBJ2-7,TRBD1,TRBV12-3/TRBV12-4,TGTGCCAGCAGTTTGAGGGACAGGCAGTACTTC,CASSLRDRQYF
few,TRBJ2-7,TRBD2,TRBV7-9,TGTGCCAGCAGCTTAGACGGCGGGAGTATCGACGAGCAGTACTTC,CASSLDGGSIDEQYF
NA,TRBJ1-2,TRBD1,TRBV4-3,TGCGCCAGCAGCCGGTTGAACAGGGGCGGCTATGGCTACACCTTC,CASSRLNRGGYGYTF
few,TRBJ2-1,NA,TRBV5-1,TGCGCCAGCAGCCCGGAGGGGGGACAGCGAGCTTACAATGAGCAGTTCTTC,CASSPEGGQRAYNEQFF
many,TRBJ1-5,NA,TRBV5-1,TGCGCCAGCAGCTTCGATGGGGGTGATCAGCCCCAGCATTTT,CASSFDGGDQPQHF
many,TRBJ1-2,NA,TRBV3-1,TGTGCCAGCAGCCAAGGGGCCCCCTATGGCTACACCTTC,CASSQGAPYGYTF
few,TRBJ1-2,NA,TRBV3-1,TGTGCCAGCAGCCAAGATCAGCGGGCAGGCACCCGATCCTATGGCTACACCTTC,CASSQDQRAGTRSYGYTF
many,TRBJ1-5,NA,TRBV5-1,TGCGCCAGCAGCTTGGAGGCCCTAGGGGACAATCAGCCCCAGCATTTT,CASSLEALGDNQPQHF
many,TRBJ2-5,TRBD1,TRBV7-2,TGTGCCAGCAGCTTCAGGGGGCTGGAGACCCAGTACTTC,CASSFRGLETQYF
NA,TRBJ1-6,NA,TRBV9,TGTGCCAGCAGCGTAGTAGGGGAGAATTCACCCCTCCACTTT,CASSVVGENSPLHF
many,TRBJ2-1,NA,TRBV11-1,TGTGCCAGCAGCTTAACGGCCGCTAGCAGTTCCTACAATGAGCAGTTCTTC,CASSLTAASSSYNEQFF
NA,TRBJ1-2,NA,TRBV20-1,TGCAGTGTGGCGGGCAGGGGCAACTATGGCTACACCTTC,CSVAGRGNYGYTF
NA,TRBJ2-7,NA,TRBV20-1,TGCAGTGCTAGGGACAACACCTACGAGCAGTACTTC,CSARDNTYEQYF
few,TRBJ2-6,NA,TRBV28,TGTGCCAGCACCCAGGTTTCCCCTCCTGGGGCCAACGTCCTGACTTTC,CASTQVSPPGANVLTF
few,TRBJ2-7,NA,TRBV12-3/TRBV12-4,TGTGCCAGTGGGGCGGGGACAGCTAGGGTCGAGCAGTACTTC,CASGAGTARVEQYF
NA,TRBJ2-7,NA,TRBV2,TGTGCCAGCAGTGGAGGACAAATGGGCTACGAGCAGTACTTC,CASSGGQMGYEQYF
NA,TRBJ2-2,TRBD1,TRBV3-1,TGTGCCAGCAGCCGGGGACAGGGATATCCCGGGGAGCTGTTTTTT,CASSRGQGYPGELFF
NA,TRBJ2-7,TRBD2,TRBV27,TGTGCCAGCAGTTTCCGTCCGGGACTAGGCTACGAGCAGTACTTC,CASSFRPGLGYEQYF
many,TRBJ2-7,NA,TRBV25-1,TGTGCCAGCAGTGCTCCTTCACAGGGATGGGAGCAGTACTTC,CASSAPSQGWEQYF
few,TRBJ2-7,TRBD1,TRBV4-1,TGCGCCAGCAGCCAATACAGGGGCAGCTCCTACGAGCAGTACTTC,CASSQYRGSSYEQYF
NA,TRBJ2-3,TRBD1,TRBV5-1,TGCGCCAGCAGCACGACAGGGGTTCGCGATACGCAGTATTTT,CASSTTGVRDTQYF
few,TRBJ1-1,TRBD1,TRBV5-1,TGCGCCAGCAGCTTCCGGGACAGGGGCCTGACTGAAGCTTTCTTT,CASSFRDRGLTEAFF
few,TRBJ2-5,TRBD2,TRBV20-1,TGCAGTGCTAGTCGGAGCGGGGATATACAAGAGACCCAGTACTTC,CSASRSGDIQETQYF
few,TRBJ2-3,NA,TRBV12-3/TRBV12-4,TGTGCCAGCAGTTCCCGGACGGCCCCAGATACGCAGTATTTT,CASSSRTAPDTQYF
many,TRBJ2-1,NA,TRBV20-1,TGCAGTGCTCAGGACAGATTATCCTACAATGAGCAGTTCTTC,CSAQDRLSYNEQFF
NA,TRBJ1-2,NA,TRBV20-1,TGCAGTGCTAGATCAACCGGGGGCTACACCTTC,CSARSTGGYTF
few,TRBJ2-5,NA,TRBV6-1,TGTGCCAGCAAATTCCGGGACGGCTTCCCCCAAGAGACCCAGTACTTC,CASKFRDGFPQETQYF
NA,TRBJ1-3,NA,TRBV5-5,TGTGCCAGCAGCTTGGAGTGGGTCTTCTCTGGAAACACCATATATTTT,CASSLEWVFSGNTIYF
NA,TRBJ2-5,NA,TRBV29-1,TGCAGCGTTTCGGGGGTCATAGACCAAGAGACCCAGTACTTC,CSVSGVIDQETQYF